A selection of T cell receptor beta chains follows, all from one sample in a study of cytomegalovirus exposure and HLA in healthy donors. Sequenced by immunoSEQ multiplex PCR; TCRdb stores in-frame clones only, minus some. The data show 110,000 to 150,000 clones, 82% seen once. Sequencing used PBMCs. The source is a man aged 18 to 30 in good health and CMV-seropositive. Both conserved end residues are part of each CDR3. Fields, in order: clone size, J gene, D gene, V gene, CDR3 protein, CDR3 DNA. A D gene is named only where the DNA matches it firmly. Only part of the rows carry a size: once, few, many, or a class if the clone is expanded.

clone_size: .; j_call: TRBJ2-5; d_call: .; v_call: TRBV6-1; cdr3_aa: CASSEGQVGETQYF; cdr3_nt: TGTGCCAGCAGTGAAGGACAGGTGGGAGAGACCCAGTACTTC
clone_size: .; j_call: TRBJ1-4; d_call: .; v_call: TRBV5-1; cdr3_aa: CASSLRSTNEKLFF; cdr3_nt: TGCGCCAGCAGCCTCAGGTCAACTAATGAAAAACTGTTTTTT
clone_size: .; j_call: TRBJ2-7; d_call: .; v_call: TRBV5-1; cdr3_aa: CASSPGVQGAYEQYF; cdr3_nt: TGCGCCAGCAGCCCTGGCGTACAGGGAGCCTACGAGCAGTACTTC
clone_size: .; j_call: TRBJ1-6; d_call: .; v_call: TRBV5-1; cdr3_aa: CASSFFSENSPLHF; cdr3_nt: TGCGCCAGCAGCTTCTTTAGCGAGAATTCACCCCTCCACTTT
clone_size: .; j_call: TRBJ1-1; d_call: .; v_call: TRBV6-1; cdr3_aa: CASLQGEAFF; cdr3_nt: TGTGCCAGCTTACAGGGTGAAGCTTTCTTT
clone_size: .; j_call: TRBJ1-1; d_call: .; v_call: TRBV10-1; cdr3_aa: CASSRRGDTEAFF; cdr3_nt: TGCGCCAGCAGTCGACGGGGAGACACTGAAGCTTTCTTT
clone_size: .; j_call: TRBJ2-6; d_call: TRBD1; v_call: TRBV5-6; cdr3_aa: CASSWIQGSSGANVLTF; cdr3_nt: TGTGCCAGCAGCTGGATACAGGGGAGCTCTGGGGCCAACGTCCTGACTTTC
clone_size: .; j_call: TRBJ2-7; d_call: TRBD2; v_call: TRBV5-6; cdr3_aa: CASSLAPRTSARLEQYF; cdr3_nt: TGTGCCAGCAGCTTGGCCCCTCGGACTAGCGCCCGCCTCGAGCAGTACTTC
clone_size: .; j_call: TRBJ2-1; d_call: TRBD2; v_call: TRBV28; cdr3_aa: CASSLHGLAGSNEQFF; cdr3_nt: TGTGCCAGCAGCCTTCATGGACTAGCGGGGTCCAATGAGCAGTTCTTC
clone_size: .; j_call: TRBJ2-7; d_call: .; v_call: TRBV7-9; cdr3_aa: CASSPPRGRGDEQYF; cdr3_nt: TGTGCCAGCAGCCCCCCACGGGGCAGGGGGGACGAGCAGTACTTC
clone_size: once; j_call: TRBJ2-3; d_call: .; v_call: TRBV28; cdr3_aa: CASSLRAGGPDTQYF; cdr3_nt: TGTGCCAGCAGTCTTAGGGCAGGGGGGCCAGATACGCAGTATTTT
clone_size: .; j_call: TRBJ2-7; d_call: .; v_call: TRBV7-9; cdr3_aa: CASSLEVGEVSYEQYF; cdr3_nt: TGTGCCAGCAGCTTAGAGGTTGGGGAGGTCTCCTACGAGCAGTACTTC
clone_size: few; j_call: TRBJ1-1; d_call: .; v_call: TRBV19; cdr3_aa: CASSMVAGTEAFF; cdr3_nt: TGTGCCAGTAGTATGGTCGCAGGCACTGAAGCTTTCTTT
clone_size: .; j_call: TRBJ1-5; d_call: .; v_call: TRBV6-1; cdr3_aa: CASSGDSRYQPQHF; cdr3_nt: TGTGCCAGCAGTGGCGACAGTAGGTATCAGCCCCAGCATTTT
clone_size: .; j_call: TRBJ1-5; d_call: TRBD1; v_call: TRBV5-5; cdr3_aa: CASSPGQARAYSNQPQHF; cdr3_nt: TGTGCCAGCAGCCCGGGACAGGCGAGAGCTTATAGCAATCAGCCCCAGCATTTT
clone_size: .; j_call: TRBJ2-7; d_call: .; v_call: TRBV2; cdr3_aa: CASISLFGDSYEQYF; cdr3_nt: TGTGCCAGCATTTCCCTCTTCGGGGACTCCTACGAGCAGTACTTC
clone_size: .; j_call: TRBJ2-1; d_call: .; v_call: TRBV19; cdr3_aa: CASNLAVSYNEQFF; cdr3_nt: TGTGCCAGCAATCTAGCCGTCTCCTACAATGAGCAGTTCTTC
clone_size: .; j_call: TRBJ2-7; d_call: TRBD2; v_call: TRBV27; cdr3_aa: CASSPLAGSYEQYF; cdr3_nt: TGTGCCAGCAGTCCACTAGCGGGATCCTACGAGCAGTACTTC
clone_size: .; j_call: TRBJ2-5; d_call: .; v_call: TRBV15; cdr3_aa: CATSRVRQTTRDQYF; cdr3_nt: TGTGCCACCAGCAGAGTGAGGCAGACGACCCGGGACCAGTACTTC
clone_size: .; j_call: TRBJ2-7; d_call: TRBD2; v_call: TRBV2; cdr3_aa: CASRASGAPGEQYF; cdr3_nt: TGTGCCAGCAGAGCTAGCGGGGCCCCAGGCGAGCAGTACTTC
clone_size: .; j_call: TRBJ2-7; d_call: .; v_call: TRBV13; cdr3_aa: CASSLVSGTRSYEQYF; cdr3_nt: TGTGCCAGCAGCTTAGTCTCCGGGACAAGGTCCTACGAGCAGTACTTC
clone_size: .; j_call: TRBJ2-7; d_call: TRBD2; v_call: TRBV5-4; cdr3_aa: CASSLWLAGRPTHEQYF; cdr3_nt: TGTGCCAGCAGCTTGTGGCTAGCGGGGCGGCCGACTCACGAGCAGTACTTC
clone_size: .; j_call: TRBJ1-2; d_call: .; v_call: TRBV29-1; cdr3_aa: CSVNIQTAPYTF; cdr3_nt: TGCAGCGTTAATATACAGACAGCCCCGTACACCTTC
clone_size: .; j_call: TRBJ1-3; d_call: .; v_call: TRBV9; cdr3_aa: CASSVALSGNTIYF; cdr3_nt: TGTGCCAGCAGCGTAGCCCTCTCTGGAAACACCATATATTTT
clone_size: .; j_call: TRBJ2-1; d_call: TRBD2; v_call: TRBV7-9; cdr3_aa: CASSQREGSYNEQFF; cdr3_nt: TGTGCCAGCAGCCAGCGGGAGGGCTCCTACAATGAGCAGTTCTTC
clone_size: few; j_call: TRBJ2-7; d_call: .; v_call: TRBV14; cdr3_aa: CASSQNPGAYEQYF; cdr3_nt: TGTGCCAGCAGCCAAAACCCAGGGGCCTACGAGCAGTACTTC
clone_size: .; j_call: TRBJ1-2; d_call: .; v_call: TRBV5-1; cdr3_aa: CASSGTPQPNYGYTF; cdr3_nt: TGCGCCAGCAGCGGGACTCCGCAACCTAACTATGGCTACACCTTC
clone_size: .; j_call: TRBJ1-2; d_call: TRBD1; v_call: TRBV2; cdr3_aa: CASRGTGPIWGYTF; cdr3_nt: TGTGCCAGCAGGGGGACAGGGCCGATATGGGGGTACACCTTC